This TCR beta chain was recorded in a study of shared clonotypes between healthy human individuals. Overall study findings and caveats: Generally, naive subsets came out with larger estimated richness than memory subsets. Sequencing depth was expected to influence donor clonotype sharing.

Some clones are missing from TCRdb's copy, which holds only in-frame ones; the method was immunoSEQ multiplex PCR. The repertoire holds hundreds of thousands of clones, with 85% to 95% as singletons. Terminally differentiated effector memory CD45RA+ cells were excluded by CCR7 positive selection of CD45RO-negative cells. Donors comprised only Caucasian adults living in Nashville, Tennessee. CDR3 size: 14 residues. Germline trimming cut 2 bases from V and 6 bases from J; bases unmatched to any gene: 6. Per germline, CDR1 SGHDT and CDR2 YYEEEE. This clone was detected only once. Antigen: not known. The chain is built from TRBV5-6 and TRBJ1-2, with 8 bases matching TRBD1. The sample was naive CD8+ T cells sorted from blood. The source is a woman younger than 45 in good health. The CDR3: CASSFADRDDGYTF. The CDR3 nucleotides read TGTGCCAGCAGCTTTGCGGACAGGGATGATGGCTACACCTTC.